Listed below are T cell receptor beta chains from one sample, sequenced in a study of OX40 agonist ivuxolimab in advanced cancers. The method was immunoSEQ multiplex PCR; TCRdb's version includes in-frame clones alone and lacks a portion of them. The profile shows roughly 70,000 clones, about 83% of them singletons. The specimen was CD4+ or CD8+ T cells sorted from blood, collected in a trial of the OX40 agonist ivuxolimab. The receptors were sampled from an adult with an advanced solid tumor such as melanoma, head and neck, liver or kidney cancer. Both conserved end residues are part of each CDR3.

TRBV6-5	14	CASSYDRGSYGYTF
TRBV9	16	CASTYSIGTSEETQYF
TRBV6-6	14	CASSWGERDSPLHF
TRBV5-4	14	CASSFGQGLYGYTF
TRBV5-6	16	CASSLGDRGDTGELFF
TRBV9	14	CASSARDRGRELFF
TRBV7-4	16	CASSYRDRATEETQYF
TRBV5-4	16	CASSLRDTGGTDTQYF
TRBV6-5	14	CASDLPLWYYGYTF
TRBV12-2	15	CASRRTGEGNQPQHF
TRBV6-5	13	CASSYARDQPQHF